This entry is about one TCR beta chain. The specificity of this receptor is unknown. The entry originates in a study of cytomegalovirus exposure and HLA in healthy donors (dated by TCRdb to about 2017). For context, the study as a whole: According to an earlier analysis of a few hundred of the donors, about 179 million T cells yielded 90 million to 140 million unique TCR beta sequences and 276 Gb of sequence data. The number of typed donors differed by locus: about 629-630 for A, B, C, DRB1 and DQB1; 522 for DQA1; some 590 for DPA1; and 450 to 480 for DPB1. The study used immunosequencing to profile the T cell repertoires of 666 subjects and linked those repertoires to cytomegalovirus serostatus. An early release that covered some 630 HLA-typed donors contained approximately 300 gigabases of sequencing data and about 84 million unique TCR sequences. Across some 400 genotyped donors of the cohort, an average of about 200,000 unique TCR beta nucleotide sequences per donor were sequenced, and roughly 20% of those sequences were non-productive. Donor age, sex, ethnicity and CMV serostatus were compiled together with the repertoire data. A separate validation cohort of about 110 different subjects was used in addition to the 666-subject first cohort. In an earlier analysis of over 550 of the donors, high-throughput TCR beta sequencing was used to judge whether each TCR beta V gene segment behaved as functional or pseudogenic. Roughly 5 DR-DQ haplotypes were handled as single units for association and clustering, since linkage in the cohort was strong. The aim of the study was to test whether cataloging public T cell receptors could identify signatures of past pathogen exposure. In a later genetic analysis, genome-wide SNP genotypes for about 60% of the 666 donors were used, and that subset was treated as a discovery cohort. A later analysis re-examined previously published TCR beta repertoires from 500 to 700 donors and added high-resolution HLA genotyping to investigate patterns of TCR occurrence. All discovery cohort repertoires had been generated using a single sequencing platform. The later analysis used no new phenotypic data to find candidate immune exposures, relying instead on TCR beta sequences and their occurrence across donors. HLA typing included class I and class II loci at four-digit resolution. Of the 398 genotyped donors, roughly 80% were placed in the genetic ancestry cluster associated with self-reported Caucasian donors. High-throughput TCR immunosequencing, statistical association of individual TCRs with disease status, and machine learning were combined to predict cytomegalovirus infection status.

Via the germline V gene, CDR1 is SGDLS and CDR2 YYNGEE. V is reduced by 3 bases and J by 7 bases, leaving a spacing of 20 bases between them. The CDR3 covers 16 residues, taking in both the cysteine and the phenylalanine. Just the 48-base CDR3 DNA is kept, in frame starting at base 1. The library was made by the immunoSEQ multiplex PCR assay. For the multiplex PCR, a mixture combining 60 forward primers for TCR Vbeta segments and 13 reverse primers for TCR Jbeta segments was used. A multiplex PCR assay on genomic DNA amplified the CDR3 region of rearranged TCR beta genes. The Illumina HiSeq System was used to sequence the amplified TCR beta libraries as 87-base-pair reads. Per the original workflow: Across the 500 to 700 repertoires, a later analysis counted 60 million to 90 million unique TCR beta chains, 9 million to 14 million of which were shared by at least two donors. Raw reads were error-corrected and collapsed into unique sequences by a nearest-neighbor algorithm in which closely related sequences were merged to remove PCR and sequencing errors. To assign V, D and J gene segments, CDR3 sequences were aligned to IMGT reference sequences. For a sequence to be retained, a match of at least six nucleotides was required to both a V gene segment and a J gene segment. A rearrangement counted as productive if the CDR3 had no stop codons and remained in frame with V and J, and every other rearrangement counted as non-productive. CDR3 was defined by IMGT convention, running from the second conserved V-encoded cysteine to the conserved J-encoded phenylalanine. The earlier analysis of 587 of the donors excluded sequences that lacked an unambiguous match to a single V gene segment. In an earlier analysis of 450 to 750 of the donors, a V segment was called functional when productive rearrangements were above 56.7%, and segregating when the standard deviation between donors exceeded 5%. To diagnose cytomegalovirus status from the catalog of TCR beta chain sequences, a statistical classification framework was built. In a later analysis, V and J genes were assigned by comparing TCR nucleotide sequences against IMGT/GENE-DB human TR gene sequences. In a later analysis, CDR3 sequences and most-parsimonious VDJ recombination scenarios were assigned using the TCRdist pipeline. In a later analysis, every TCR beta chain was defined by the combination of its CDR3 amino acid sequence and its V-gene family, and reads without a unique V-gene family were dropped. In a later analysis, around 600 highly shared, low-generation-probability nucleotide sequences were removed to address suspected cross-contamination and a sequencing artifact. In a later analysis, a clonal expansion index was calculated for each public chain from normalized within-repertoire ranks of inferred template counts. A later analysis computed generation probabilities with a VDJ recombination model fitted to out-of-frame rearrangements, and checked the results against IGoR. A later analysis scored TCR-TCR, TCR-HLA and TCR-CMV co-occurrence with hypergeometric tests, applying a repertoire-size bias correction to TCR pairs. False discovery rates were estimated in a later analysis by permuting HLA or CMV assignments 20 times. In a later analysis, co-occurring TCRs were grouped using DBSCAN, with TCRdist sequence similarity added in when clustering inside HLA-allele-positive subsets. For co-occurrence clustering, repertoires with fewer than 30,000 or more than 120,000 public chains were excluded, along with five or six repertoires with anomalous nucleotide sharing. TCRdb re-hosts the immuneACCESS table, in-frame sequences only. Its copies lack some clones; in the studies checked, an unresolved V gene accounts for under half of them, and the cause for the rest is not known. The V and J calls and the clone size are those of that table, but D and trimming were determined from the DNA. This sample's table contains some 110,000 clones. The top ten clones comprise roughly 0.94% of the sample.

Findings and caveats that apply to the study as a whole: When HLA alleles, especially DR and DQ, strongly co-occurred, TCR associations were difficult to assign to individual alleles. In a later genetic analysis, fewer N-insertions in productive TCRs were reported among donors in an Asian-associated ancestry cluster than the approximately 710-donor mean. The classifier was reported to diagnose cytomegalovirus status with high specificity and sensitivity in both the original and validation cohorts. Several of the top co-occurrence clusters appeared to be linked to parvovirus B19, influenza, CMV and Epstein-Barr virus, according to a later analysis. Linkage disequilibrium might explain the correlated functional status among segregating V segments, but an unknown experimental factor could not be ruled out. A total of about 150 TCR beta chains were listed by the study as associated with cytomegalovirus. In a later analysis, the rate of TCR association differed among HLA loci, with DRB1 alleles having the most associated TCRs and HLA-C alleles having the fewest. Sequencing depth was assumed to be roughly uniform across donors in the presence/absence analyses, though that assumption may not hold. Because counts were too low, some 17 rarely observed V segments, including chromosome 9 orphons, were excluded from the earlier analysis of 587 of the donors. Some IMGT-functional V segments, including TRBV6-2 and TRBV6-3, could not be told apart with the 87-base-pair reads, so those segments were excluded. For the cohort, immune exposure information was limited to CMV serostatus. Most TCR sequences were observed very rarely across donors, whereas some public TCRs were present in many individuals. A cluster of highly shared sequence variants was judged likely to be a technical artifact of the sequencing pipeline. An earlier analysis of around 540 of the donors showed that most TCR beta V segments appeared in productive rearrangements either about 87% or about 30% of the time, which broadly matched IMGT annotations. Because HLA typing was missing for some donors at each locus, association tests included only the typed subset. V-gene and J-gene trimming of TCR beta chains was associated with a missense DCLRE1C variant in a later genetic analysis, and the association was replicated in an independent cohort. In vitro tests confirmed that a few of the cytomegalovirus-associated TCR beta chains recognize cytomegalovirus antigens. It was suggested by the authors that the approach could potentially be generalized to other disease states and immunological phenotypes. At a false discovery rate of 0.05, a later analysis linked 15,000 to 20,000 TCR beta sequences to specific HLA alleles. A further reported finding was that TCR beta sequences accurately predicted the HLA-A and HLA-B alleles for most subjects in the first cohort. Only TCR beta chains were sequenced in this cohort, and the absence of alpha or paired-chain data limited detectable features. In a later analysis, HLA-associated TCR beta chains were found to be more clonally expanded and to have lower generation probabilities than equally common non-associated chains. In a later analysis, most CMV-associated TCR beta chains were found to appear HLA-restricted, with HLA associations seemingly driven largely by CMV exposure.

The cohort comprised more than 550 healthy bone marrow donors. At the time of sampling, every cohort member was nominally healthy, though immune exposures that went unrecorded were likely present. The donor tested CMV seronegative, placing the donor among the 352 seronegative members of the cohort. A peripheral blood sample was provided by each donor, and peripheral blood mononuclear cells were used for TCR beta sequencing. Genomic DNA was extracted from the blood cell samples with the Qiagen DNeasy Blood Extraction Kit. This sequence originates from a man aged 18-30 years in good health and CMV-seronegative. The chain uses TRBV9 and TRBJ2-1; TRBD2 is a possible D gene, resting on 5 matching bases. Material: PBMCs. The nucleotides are TGTGCCAGCAGCGCCCACCTCCGGGGTTCGGGGAATGAGCAGTTCTTC. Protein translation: CASSAHLRGSGNEQFF.